This TCR beta chain was recorded in a study of blood T cell repertoires in COVID-19. Whole-study context: Nucleic acid was either cDNA or gDNA, and it came from T cells, B-cell-depleted T cells, or PBMCs.

The CDR3 has 11 amino acids. Germline-derived CDR1 and CDR2 are SQVTM and ANQGSEA. Trimming shortened V by 4 bases and J by 7 bases, and 7 bases separated the two germline ends. This clone came up once. Measured with immunoSEQ multiplex PCR; TCRdb has only the in-frame clones, and not every one. Altogether 150,000 to 200,000 clones are present, 80% to 85% being singletons, with the ten largest covering about 5.5%. The receptor's source is a woman in her twenties or thirties with acute or convalescent COVID-19. The chain links TRBV29-1 to TRBJ1-4; no definite D call. The source material was peripheral blood. CDR3 sequence (DNA): TGCAGCGTTGCACATTCTGAAAAACTGTTTTTT. Encoded protein: CSVAHSEKLFF.